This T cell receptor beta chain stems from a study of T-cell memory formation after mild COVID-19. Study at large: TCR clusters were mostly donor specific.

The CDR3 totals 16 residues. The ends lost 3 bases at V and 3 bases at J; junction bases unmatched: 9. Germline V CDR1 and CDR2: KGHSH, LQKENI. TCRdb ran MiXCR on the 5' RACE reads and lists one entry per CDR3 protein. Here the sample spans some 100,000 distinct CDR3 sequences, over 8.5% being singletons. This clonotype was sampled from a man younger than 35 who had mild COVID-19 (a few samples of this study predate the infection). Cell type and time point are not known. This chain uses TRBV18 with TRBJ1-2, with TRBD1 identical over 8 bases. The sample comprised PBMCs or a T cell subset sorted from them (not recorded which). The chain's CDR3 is CASSPRLTGEDYGYTF. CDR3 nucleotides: TGTGCCAGCTCACCCCGATTGACAGGGGAGGACTATGGCTACACCTTC. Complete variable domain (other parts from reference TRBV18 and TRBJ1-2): NAGVMQNPRHLVRRRGQEARLRCSPMKGHSHVYWYRQLPEEGLKFMVYLQKENIIDESGMPKERFSAEFPKEGPSILRIQQVVRGDSAAYFCASSPRLTGEDYGYTFGSGTRLTVV.